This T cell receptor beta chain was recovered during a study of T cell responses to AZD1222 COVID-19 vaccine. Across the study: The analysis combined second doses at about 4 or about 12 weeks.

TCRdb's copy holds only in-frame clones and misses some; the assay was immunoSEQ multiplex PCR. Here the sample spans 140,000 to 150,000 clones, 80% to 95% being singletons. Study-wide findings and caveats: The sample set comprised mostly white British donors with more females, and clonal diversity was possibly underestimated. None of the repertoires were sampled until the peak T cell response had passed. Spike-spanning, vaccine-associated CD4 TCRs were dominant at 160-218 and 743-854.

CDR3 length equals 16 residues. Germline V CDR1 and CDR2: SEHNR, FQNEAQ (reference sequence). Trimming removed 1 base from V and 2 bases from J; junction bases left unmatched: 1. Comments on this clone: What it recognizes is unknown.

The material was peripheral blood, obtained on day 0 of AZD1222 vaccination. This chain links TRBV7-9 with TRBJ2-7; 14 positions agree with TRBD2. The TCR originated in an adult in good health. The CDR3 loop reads CASSLEGLAGAYEQYF. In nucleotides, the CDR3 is TGTGCCAGCAGCTTAGAGGGACTAGCGGGAGCCTACGAGCAGTACTTC. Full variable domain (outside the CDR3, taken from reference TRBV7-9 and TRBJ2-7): DTGVSQNPRHKITKRGQNVTFRCDPISEHNRLYWYRQTLGQGPEFLTYFQNEAQLEKSRLLSDRFSAERPKGSFSTLEIQRTEQGDSAMYLCASSLEGLAGAYEQYFGPGTRLTVT.